This TCR beta chain originates from a study of blood T cell repertoires in COVID-19. Data came from immunoSEQ multiplex PCR; TCRdb stores just in-frame clones and leaves some out. The sample lists about 180,000 clones; 75% to 90% were seen once. Donors were grouped by their self-reported clinical history. Trimming stripped 1 base from V and 3 bases from J, with 13 bases between. CDR3 length: 15 residues. The V gene's germline CDR1 is LGHDT and CDR2 YNNKEL (reference sequence). Sequenced material: PBMCs or T cells enriched from blood (not recorded which). The TCR originated in a woman aged 40 to 50 with acute COVID-19. This sequence joins TRBV3-1 (or the pseudogene TRBV3-2) and TRBJ2-7, with D perhaps matching TRBD2 (6 bases). CDR3 coding DNA: TGTGCCAGCAGCCAAGTTAGCGGAGTGGGCTACGAGCAGTACTTC. Its translation: CASSQVSGVGYEQYF.